This T cell receptor beta chain was profiled in a study of blood T cells in healthy people across ages. Points from the study as a whole: Diversity estimates from one million T cells were considered underestimates.

Trimming pared 4 bases from V and 1 base from J, leaving 13 bases between. This CDR3 is built from 15 residues. Germline-derived CDR1 and CDR2 are SEHNR and FQNEAQ (reference sequence). Healthy Caucasian individuals from Russia aged roughly 6 to 100 served as donors. The authors extracted at least 5 micrograms of total RNA per sample. Alongside a J-beta primer mix, a sample-barcoded 5' primer served in a second PCR lasting about 7 to 12 cycles. TCRdb re-called the 5' RACE reads with MiXCR, one entry per CDR3 protein. The sample yields 780,000 or so distinct CDR3 sequences, more than 55% seen once. Concerning this clonotype itself: Its antigen is unidentified.

The sequence was obtained from a man aged 40-49 years in good health. The chain carries TRBV7-9 and TRBJ2-5, with D maybe TRBD2 (6 bases). The sample consisted of blood. The CDR3 protein is CASSYQRAFQETQYF. The DNA of the CDR3 is TGTGCCAGCAGCTACCAGCGGGCGTTCCAAGAGACCCAGTACTTC.